These 21 T cell receptor beta chains share one sample of origin, sequenced in a study of blood T cell repertoires in COVID-19. Produced via immunoSEQ multiplex PCR; TCRdb's table is partial and in-frame only. The table has approximately 260,000 clones, approximately 86% seen once; the top ten hold just over 7%. Sequencing was performed on peripheral blood. These receptors all stem from a man aged 55 to 70 who had recovered from COVID-19.

This chain links TRBV3-1 (or the pseudogene TRBV3-2) with TRBJ2-1; no clear D. Trimming removed 6 bases at V and 7 bases at J, with 19 bases between. The germline V gene has CDR1 LGHDT and CDR2 YNNKEL (reference sequence). The CDR3 contains 15 residues. Here the CDR3 reads CASSLPRGSKNEQFF. CDR3 DNA: TGTGCCAGCAGTCTACCTCGAGGCTCCAAAAATGAGCAGTTCTTC.

V usage is TRBV20-1 and J usage is TRBJ1-3; D gene ambiguous. V lost 3 bases to trimming and J lost 5 bases, with 11 bases between them. Germline V gives CDR1 DFQATT, CDR2 SNEGSKA (reference sequence). CDR3 size: 13 residues. CDR3 sequence (DNA): TGCAGTGCTAGTGCGGTCAACCGAAACACCATATATTTT. It yields the protein CSASAVNRNTIYF.

V usage is TRBV5-1 and J usage is TRBJ2-2; the D gene is possibly TRBD1 (6 bases). V lost 1 base and J lost 4, with 11 bases in between. Germline V gene data show CDR1 as SGHRS and CDR2 as YFSETQ. The CDR3 has 15 residues. The CDR3 DNA reads as TGCGCCAGCAGCTTGAGGACAGAATTCACCGGGGAGCTGTTTTTT. Translating gives CASSLRTEFTGELFF.

The V and J genes are TRBV11-2 and TRBJ2-7; 9 bases are shared with TRBD2. Germline CDR1 and CDR2: SGHAT and FQNNGV. The CDR3 consists of 14 residues. Trimming took 6 bases from V and 7 from J; bases not matched to a gene: 10. CDR3 in amino acids: CASRQAGGSGEQYF. In DNA form, the CDR3 reads TGTGCCAGCAGGCAAGCGGGGGGTTCGGGAGAGCAGTACTTC.

The chain uses TRBV2 and TRBJ2-5; 9 bases are a match to TRBD2. The junction had 6 bases not matched to a gene; V was cut back by 3 bases and J by 4 bases. The CDR3 length is 15 residues. Germline V lookup: CDR1 SNHLY, CDR2 FYNNEI. The CDR3 nucleotides read TGTGCCAGCAGTGAGAAGGGACTAGCCGGAGAGACCCAGTACTTC. It specifies CASSEKGLAGETQYF.

The chain employs TRBV3-1 (or the pseudogene TRBV3-2) and TRBJ2-5; D perhaps matches TRBD2 (6 bases). The CDR3 covers 15 residues. Germline values: CDR1 LGHDT, CDR2 YNNKEL (reference sequence). With 0 bases removed from V and 7 bases from J, the gap between germline ends came to 15 bases. DNA of the CDR3: TGTGCCAGCAGCCAAGAGGCCCGGGAGTTAGGGACCCAGTACTTC. It yields the protein CASSQEARELGTQYF.

The chain links TRBV2 to TRBJ2-2, with TRBD1 identical over 8 bases. The germline gives CDR1 SNHLY, CDR2 FYNNEI. The CDR3 consists of 17 residues. J lost 8 bases, V lost 3 bases, and 14 bases had no gene match. CDR3 DNA sequence: TGTGCCAGCAGTGATTCTCCGGACAGGGAGGTTCGGGGGGAGCTGTTTTTT. Amino acids: CASSDSPDREVRGELFF.

V usage is TRBV24-1 and J usage is TRBJ2-3, with a tentative D call TRBD1 (6 bases). The CDR3 is made up of 16 amino acids. V was cut by 2 bases and J by 5 bases, with 16 bases left in between. CDR1 is KGHDR, CDR2 SFDVKD, per germline. CDR3 amino acids: CATSDSTGIYEDTQYF. The CDR3, as DNA: TGTGCCACCAGTGATTCCACAGGGATTTACGAAGATACGCAGTATTTT.

This chain connects TRBV11-2 to TRBJ2-3; 9 nucleotides match TRBD2. There are 15 residues in the CDR3. V trimming: 5 bases; J trimming: 8 bases; junction bases outside the gene matches: 11. Looked up from germline, CDR1 is SGHAT and CDR2 is FQNNGV. The CDR3 region has the DNA TGTGCCAGCAGCCCTTCTGGCGGGGGGGCCGTTACGCAGTATTTT. Translation: CASSPSGGGAVTQYF.

J is TRBJ2-7 and V is TRBV5-6; the match to TRBD1 covers 7 bases. The junction had 13 bases not matched to a gene; V was cut back by 3 bases and J by 4 bases. The CDR3 covers 16 residues. Germline CDR1 reads SGHDT; CDR2 reads YYEEEE. CDR3 nucleotides: TGTGCCAGCAGCTACTTCATGGGGGACAGAACGTACGAGCAGTACTTC. Its translation is CASSYFMGDRTYEQYF.

The chain is built from TRBV27 and TRBJ1-6; unclear D gene. The CDR3 has 13 amino acids. Trimming cost V 5 bases and J 4 bases, with 6 bases left between them. Per the germline V gene, CDR1 is MNHEY and CDR2 is SMNVEV (reference sequence). CDR3 bases: TGTGCCAGCAGTAACAGTTATAATTCACCCCTCCACTTT. It specifies CASSNSYNSPLHF.

The chain employs TRBV11-3 and TRBJ1-1, with D maybe TRBD1 (5 bases). This CDR3 region has 17 residues. Per the germline V gene, CDR1 is SGHNT and CDR2 is YENEEA. Between the trimmed V and J ends, which lost 1 base and 1 base, there was a span of 16 bases. The CDR3 sequence is CASSLGIQGWSNTEAFF. The CDR3 nucleotides are TGTGCCAGCAGCTTAGGAATCCAGGGCTGGTCGAACACTGAAGCTTTCTTT.

The chain recombines TRBV12-3 or TRBV12-4 with TRBJ1-2, with 9 bases that match TRBD1. J was trimmed by 14 bases and V by 6 bases; bases with no gene match: 13. The CDR3 runs 13 residues. The CDR3 sequence: CASRKGTGTPSTF. CDR3 in DNA: TGTGCCAGCAGAAAAGGGACAGGGACTCCGTCGACCTTC.

This chain joins TRBV30 and TRBJ1-6; D is unclear. The CDR3 sequence is 16 residues long. The V gene lost 2 bases and the J gene lost 8 bases, with 19 bases spanning the gap. Germline CDR1 reads GTSNPN; CDR2 reads SVGIG (reference sequence). CDR3 DNA sequence: TGTGCCTGGAGTCCCTTCGTTGGGCAGGTGTATTCACCCCTCCACTTT. It codes for CAWSPFVGQVYSPLHF.

CDR3 coding DNA: TGTGCCAGCAGCGCCCTGGACAGCGCTAACACTGAAGCTTTCTTT. Translating gives CASSALDSANTEAFF. The J gene is TRBJ1-1, the V gene TRBV5-6, with D possibly TRBD1 on 6 matching bases. Germline values: CDR1 SGHDT, CDR2 YYEEEE. The CDR3 extends over 15 amino acids. The germline V and J ends were trimmed by 4 bases and 2 bases, with 15 bases remaining between them.

CDR3 in amino acids: CASSPQARGYTQYF. The DNA of the CDR3 is TGTGCCAGTAGTCCCCAGGCACGGGGATATACGCAGTATTTT. The chain recombines TRBV19 with TRBJ2-3; maybe TRBD2 (5 bases). The CDR3 loop spans 14 amino acids. Trimming left V 5 bases short and J 7 bases short, with 16 bases between. Germline V lookup: CDR1 LNHDA, CDR2 SQIVND (reference sequence).

This clone occurred once. This chain links TRBV20-1 with TRBJ1-2; D is unresolved. From germline, CDR1 is DFQATT and CDR2 SNEGSKA (reference sequence). The CDR3 covers 13 residues. Trimming cost V 3 bases and J 8 bases, with 16 bases left between them. As DNA, the CDR3 is TGCAGTGCTAGTATTACCCCATTCGGGGGCTACACCTTC. It codes for CSASITPFGGYTF.

This sequence joins TRBV19 and TRBJ2-7; D may be TRBD1 (5 bases). Trimming cost V 3 bases and J 0 bases, with 12 bases left between them. Germline V gene sequence: CDR1 LNHDA, CDR2 SQIVND (reference sequence). The CDR3 consists of 15 residues. The CDR3 reads CASSMARASSYEQYF. DNA of the CDR3: TGTGCCAGTAGTATGGCCAGGGCGAGCTCCTACGAGCAGTACTTC.

This sequence joins TRBV7-9 and TRBJ1-5; TRBD1 agrees at 9 bases. Germline CDR1 reads SEHNR; CDR2 reads FQNEAQ (reference sequence). The CDR3 sequence is 15 residues long. V lost 5 bases and J lost 7; bases outside the gene matches: 9. Written as DNA, the CDR3 is TGTGCCAGCAGCCCCGGACAGGGGCGGGGACAGCCCCAGCATTTT. Amino acid sequence: CASSPGQGRGQPQHF.

The V and J genes are TRBV4-1 and TRBJ2-4; 8 nucleotides align to TRBD1. Germline CDR1 is MGHRA and CDR2 is YSYEKL. Trimming removed 0 bases from V and 7 bases from J; junction bases left unmatched: 8. The CDR3 has 16 residues. In DNA form, the CDR3 reads TGCGCCAGCAGCCAAGACCCGCAGGGGGCATGGAACATTCAGTACTTC. This sequence encodes CASSQDPQGAWNIQYF.

The chain combines TRBV3-1 (or the pseudogene TRBV3-2) with TRBJ2-1, with 11 bases aligning to TRBD2. Trimming took 1 base from V and 12 from J; bases not matched to a gene: 14. The CDR3 length is 17 residues. Germline V gene sequence: CDR1 LGHDT, CDR2 YNNKEL (reference sequence). DNA for the CDR3: TGTGCCAGCAGCCAAGGAAGACGAATAGCGGGGGGGTCCACGCAGTTCTTC. Protein: CASSQGRRIAGGSTQFF.